The source of this T cell receptor (beta chain) is a study of beta chain features in type 1 diabetes. Findings of the study overall: A moderate, significant TCRB CDR3 shortening appeared in type 1 diabetes across four CD4+ subsets. A potential PCR bias toward shorter templates would be equal in patient and control samples. Patients' naive, central memory and regulatory TCRB repertoires appeared more alike than those of healthy donors. There were fewer insertions and more deletions at the VDJ junctions of type 1 diabetes patients.

This clone was picked up a small number of times. As yet, its antigen is unknown. Purity (above 95%) was reached by all sorted populations. Reverse transcription of all isolated RNA meant that expressed TCRB transcripts were sequenced. TCRdb's copy holds only in-frame clones and misses some; the assay was immunoSEQ multiplex PCR. The sample comprises about 370,000 clones, 9.6% of which are singletons, and over 0.45% rests with the top ten. CDR1 is SQVTM and CDR2 is ANQGSEA in the germline V gene. V lost 4 bases to trimming and J lost 4 bases; unmatched junction nucleotides: 1. The CDR3 is made up of 13 amino acids.

The sample comprised central memory CD4+ T cells from blood. This rearrangement joins TRBV29-1 to TRBJ2-1; TRBD2 matches at 10 bases. The sequence was collected from a man aged 25 to 40 with type 1 diabetes. This CDR3 reads CSVALAGYNEQFF. In nucleotides, the CDR3 is TGCAGCGTTGCACTAGCGGGATACAATGAGCAGTTCTTC.